This T cell receptor beta chain originates from a study of T-cell reconstitution after alpha-beta-depleted transplantation in children. The CDR3 contains 14 residues. Germline CDR1 ENHRY, CDR2 SYGVKD. Trimming cost V 6 bases and J 4 bases; bases outside gene matches: 7. A TCRbeta library incorporating unique molecular identifiers was prepared. TCRdb re-analysed the PCR reads in MiXCR, keeping a single row per CDR3 protein. In the table there are some 390,000 distinct CDR3 sequences, 20% of which are singletons. The sequenced sample was PBMCs from the stem cell graft donor, obtained from the stem cell graft. V and J are TRBV10-3 and TRBJ2-7; 9 bases agree with TRBD1. This clonotype was obtained from a human donor who donated a stem cell graft to a child with acute myeloid leukemia. CDR3 in amino acids: CAISPTGGMYEQYF. As DNA, the CDR3 is TGTGCCATCAGCCCGACAGGGGGGATGTACGAGCAGTACTTC.